This TCR beta chain originates from a study of CD8+CD57+ T cells in acquired aplastic anemia. Trimming at V came to 1 base and at J to 9 bases, leaving 6 bases not matched to a gene. CDR3 length equals 15 residues. Germline V gene data show CDR1 as LGHDT and CDR2 as YNNKEL (reference sequence). Both TCR beta VDJ combination and CDR3 sequence profiling were carried out. Genomic DNA was the template for this profiling. A single record per CDR3 protein comes from TCRdb applying MiXCR to the reads. The sample has 30,000 to 40,000 distinct CDR3 sequences; more than 65% are singletons. The sequencing input was sorted CD4+, CD8+, or CD8+CD57+ T cells (not recorded which) from PBMCs. The V call is TRBV3-1, the J call TRBJ2-1, with TRBD2 matching 10 bases. The receptor comes from a human donor in good health, serving as a control. The CDR3 nucleotides read TGTGCCAGCAGCCAAGGGAGCGGGGGGGCCGCTGAGCAGTTCTTC. Translating it yields CASSQGSGGAAEQFF.